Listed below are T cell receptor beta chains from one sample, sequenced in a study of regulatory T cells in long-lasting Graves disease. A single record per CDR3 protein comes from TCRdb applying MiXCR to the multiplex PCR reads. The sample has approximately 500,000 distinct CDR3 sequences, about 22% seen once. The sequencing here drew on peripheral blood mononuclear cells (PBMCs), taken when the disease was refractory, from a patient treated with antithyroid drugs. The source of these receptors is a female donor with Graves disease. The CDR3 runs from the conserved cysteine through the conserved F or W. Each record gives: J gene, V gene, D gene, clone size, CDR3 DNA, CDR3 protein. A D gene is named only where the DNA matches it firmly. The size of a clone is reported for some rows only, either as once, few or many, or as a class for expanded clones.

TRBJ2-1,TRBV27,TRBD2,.,TGTGCCAGCAGTAAAACGGGACTAGCCGATGAGCAGTTCTTC,CASSKTGLADEQFF
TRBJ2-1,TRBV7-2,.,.,TGTGCCAGCAGTCCAGTGATACACAATGAGCGGTTCTTC,CASSPVIHNERFF
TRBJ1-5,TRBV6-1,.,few,TGTGCCAGCAGTACCAGCGGGGCGAATCAGCCCCAGCATTTT,CASSTSGANQPQHF
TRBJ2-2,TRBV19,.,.,TGTGCCAGTAGTATAGGACAGGCCCGGACCGGGGAGCTGTTTTTT,CASSIGQARTGELFF
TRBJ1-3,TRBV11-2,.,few,TGTGCCAGCAGCTCGGTTGGAAACACCATATATTTT,CASSSVGNTIYF
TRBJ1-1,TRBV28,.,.,TGTGCCAGCACCTTCGGCGTCCAGGGAGAGAACACTGAAGCTTTCTTT,CASTFGVQGENTEAFF
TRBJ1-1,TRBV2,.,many,TGTGCCAGCAAGAGGAACACTGAAGCTTTCTTT,CASKRNTEAFF
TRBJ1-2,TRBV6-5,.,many,TGTGCCAGCAGTTACTCCCCTACAGGGAAGGGCTACACCTTC,CASSYSPTGKGYTF
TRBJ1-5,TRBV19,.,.,TGTGCCAGTAGTATTTCAGGGTACAATCAGCCCCAGCATTTT,CASSISGYNQPQHF
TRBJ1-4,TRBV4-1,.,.,TGCGCCAGCCGCCATCAGCCCGATAGAGGGGATGAAAAACTGTTTTTT,CASRHQPDRGDEKLFF
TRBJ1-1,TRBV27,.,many,TGTGCCAGCAGTTTATCCTCTATCCGGAACACTGAAGCTTTCTTT,CASSLSSIRNTEAFF
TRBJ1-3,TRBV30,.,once,TGTGCCTGGAGTGTTGGTAATCCTGGAAACACCATATATTTT,CAWSVGNPGNTIYF
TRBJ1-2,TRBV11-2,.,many,TGTGCCAGCAGCTTTTACCGACGGTATGGCTACACCTTC,CASSFYRRYGYTF
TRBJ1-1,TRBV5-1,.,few,TGCGCCAGCAGCCTATGGGACACACTGAACACTGAAGCTTTCTTT,CASSLWDTLNTEAFF
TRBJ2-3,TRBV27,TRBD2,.,TGTGCCAGCAGACTAGCGGGAGGGAGCACAGATACGCAGTATTTT,CASRLAGGSTDTQYF
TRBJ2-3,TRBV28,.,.,TGTGCCAGCAGAACCGGGGGGCTAGGAACAGATACGCAGTATTTT,CASRTGGLGTDTQYF
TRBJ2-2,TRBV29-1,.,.,TGCAGCGTTGAAGAGCCCAGGGGCGGCACCGGGGAGCTGTTTTTT,CSVEEPRGGTGELFF
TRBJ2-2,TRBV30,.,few,TGTGCCTGGAGTGTACTGTGGCGGAACACCGGGGAGCTGTTTTTT,CAWSVLWRNTGELFF
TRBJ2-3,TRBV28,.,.,TGTGCCAGCAGCCTCCTCTTAGATACGCAGTATTTT,CASSLLLDTQYF
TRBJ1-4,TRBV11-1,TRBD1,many,TGTGCCAGCAGCAGTTCGACAGGGACTAATGAAAAACTGTTTTTT,CASSSSTGTNEKLFF
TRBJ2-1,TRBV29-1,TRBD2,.,TGCAGCGTTGGTCTAGCGGTTTACAATGAGCAGTTCTTC,CSVGLAVYNEQFF
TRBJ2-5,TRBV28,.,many,TGTGCCAGCAGCCCCCTGGGGGCCCGGGAGACCCAGTACTTC,CASSPLGARETQYF
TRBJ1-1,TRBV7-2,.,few,TGTGCCAGCAGCTTAGGGACAGCCATGAACACTGAAGCTTTCTTT,CASSLGTAMNTEAFF
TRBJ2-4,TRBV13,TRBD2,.,TGTGCCAGCAGCTTCTCCGGACTAGCGGGATCCTCCGACATTCGGTACTTC,CASSFSGLAGSSDIRYF
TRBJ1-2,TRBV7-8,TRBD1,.,TGTGCCAGCAGCCCGATACAGGGGGCTGCCCTCTATGGCTACACCTTC,CASSPIQGAALYGYTF
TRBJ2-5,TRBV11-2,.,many,TGTGCCAGCAGCTTAGAGGGACCGGGACACCTAACACCCAATTTCTTC,CASSLEGPGHLTPNFF
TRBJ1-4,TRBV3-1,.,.,TGTGCCAGCAGCCAAGCGGGGGCTGAAAAACTGTTTTTT,CASSQAGAEKLFF
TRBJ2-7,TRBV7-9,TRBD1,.,TGTGCCAGCAGCTGGGACAGGGGGTATCACGAGCAGTACTTC,CASSWDRGYHEQYF
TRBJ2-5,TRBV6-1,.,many,TGTGCCAGCAGTGGCGACATCGAGAAGACCCAGTACTTC,CASSGDIEKTQYF
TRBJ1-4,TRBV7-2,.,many,TGTGCCAGCAGTCTCGACCCACAGAGCGTTGGGGAAAAACTGTTTTTT,CASSLDPQSVGEKLFF
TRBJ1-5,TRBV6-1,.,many,TGTGCCAGCAGTACTACCCAGGGTCAGCCCCAGCATTTT,CASSTTQGQPQHF
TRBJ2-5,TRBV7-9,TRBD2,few,TGTGCCAGCAGCTTGGGACTAGCGGGAGGAGGCTTCCCAGAGACCCAGTACTTC,CASSLGLAGGGFPETQYF
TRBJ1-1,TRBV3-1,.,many,TGTGCCAGCAGCCAAGCCCCTCGGCCCACTGAAGCTTTCTTT,CASSQAPRPTEAFF
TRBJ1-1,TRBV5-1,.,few,TGCGCCAGCAGCTTAACTCCCCTAGGGGACACTGAAGCTTTCTTT,CASSLTPLGDTEAFF